This T cell receptor (beta chain) was profiled in a study of a mutant IDH1 vaccine in newly diagnosed glioma. Time point in this sample: week 11, during vaccination. Every vaccination contained 300 ug of the mutant IDH1 20-mer peptide and was paired with topical imiquimod. This table comes from immunoSEQ multiplex PCR, and its TCRdb copy is limited to in-frame clones, with some not included. In the table there are around 120,000 clones, about 80% of which are singletons. The CDR3 covers 16 residues. The germline V gene encodes CDR1 LGHNA and CDR2 YSLEER. V gave up 0 bases and J gave up 7 bases; unmatched junction bases: 11. Notes on this clone: Its antigen is not known.

The TCR sequence derives from a man between 40 and 49 years old with glioma. The V gene is TRBV4-3, the J gene TRBJ2-7; the match to TRBD2 covers 8 bases. The sample here was PBMCs, taken from a glioma patient whose treatment included an IDH1 peptide vaccine. The CDR3 nucleotides read TGCGCCAGCAGCCAAGATTGGGGACTAGGGACGGGGGAGCAGTACTTC. Its translation is CASSQDWGLGTGEQYF.